A selection of T cell receptor beta chains follows, all from one sample in a study of technical replicates of blood from a few donors. TCRdb's table, derived via immunoSEQ multiplex PCR, lists solely in-frame clones and lacks some. The profile covers 70,000 or so clones, with about nine tenths appearing a single time and 0.42% taken by the ten largest. Sequenced material: T cells isolated from PBMCs. These receptors came from a human donor in good health. The CDR3 runs from the conserved cysteine through the conserved F or W. The D gene is left open where the match is weak. Some rows have no size entry. The others give once, few or many, or a class for an expanded clone.

j_call d_call clone_size v_call cdr3_aa cdr3_nt
TRBJ2-7 TRBD2 - TRBV5-4 CASRDGTARLAGPTYEQYF TGTGCCAGCAGGGATGGGACAGCCAGACTAGCGGGCCCTACCTACGAGCAGTACTTC
TRBJ2-7 - - TRBV28 CASKPMTSESEQYF TGTGCCAGCAAACCGATGACCAGCGAGTCCGAGCAGTACTTC
TRBJ2-5 TRBD2 - TRBV28 CASSWGTSGPPGETQYF TGTGCCAGCAGTTGGGGGACTAGCGGCCCACCGGGGGAGACCCAGTACTTC
TRBJ2-1 - - TRBV9 CASSVRGTYNEQFF TGTGCCAGCAGCGTAAGGGGGACCTACAATGAGCAGTTCTTC
TRBJ2-5 TRBD1 - TRBV11-2 CASSSRTGHQDTQYF TGTGCCAGCAGCTCGCGGACAGGACACCAAGACACCCAGTACTTC
TRBJ2-3 TRBD2 - TRBV9 CASSASDSGRFTDTQYF TGTGCCAGCAGCGCCTCAGATAGCGGGAGGTTCACAGATACGCAGTATTTT
TRBJ1-1 TRBD1 - TRBV7-3 CASSFRGLTEAFF TGTGCCAGCAGCTTCAGGGGGCTCACTGAAGCTTTCTTT
TRBJ2-5 - - TRBV5-4 CASSLEYSKETQYF TGTGCCAGCAGCTTAGAGTACAGTAAAGAGACCCAGTACTTC
TRBJ2-1 TRBD2 - TRBV11-2 CASSLGGRAVDEQFF TGTGCCAGCAGCTTAGGCGGGAGGGCCGTTGATGAGCAGTTCTTC
TRBJ2-7 TRBD1 few TRBV5-5 CASSLTRGKAYEQYF TGTGCCAGCAGTTTGACCAGGGGGAAGGCCTACGAGCAGTACTTC
TRBJ2-7 TRBD2 - TRBV29-1 CSVGFTSGRYEQYF TGCAGCGTTGGTTTCACTAGCGGGAGATACGAGCAGTACTTC
TRBJ1-1 - - TRBV9 CASSDRAGNTEAFF TGTGCCAGCAGCGACAGGGCTGGGAACACTGAAGCTTTCTTT
TRBJ2-7 - - TRBV7-9 CASRSSNSYEQYF TGTGCCAGCAGGTCGAGCAACTCCTACGAGCAGTACTTC
TRBJ2-5 TRBD1 - TRBV2 CASLLTGQGAETQYF TGTGCCAGCTTATTAACGGGACAGGGGGCCGAGACCCAGTACTTC
TRBJ2-5 TRBD2 - TRBV6-5 CASRGGRGQETQYF TGTGCCAGCCGGGGGGGACGGGGGCAAGAGACCCAGTACTTC
TRBJ1-1 - - TRBV6-4 CASSDSKSGRAMAFF TGTGCCAGCAGTGACTCTAAATCTGGCAGGGCTATGGCTTTCTTT
TRBJ2-2 - - TRBV7-7 CASSLGPGAGELFF TGTGCCAGCAGCTTAGGCCCAGGTGCCGGGGAGCTGTTTTTT
TRBJ2-2 - - TRBV4-1 CASSQEEENTGELFF TGCGCCAGCAGCCAAGAAGAGGAAAACACCGGGGAGCTGTTTTTT
TRBJ2-3 - - TRBV5-4 CASSTFPGTVTQYF TGTGCCAGCAGCACGTTTCCCGGGACTGTCACGCAGTATTTT
TRBJ2-1 TRBD2 - TRBV27 CASSLSKREFDNEQFF TGTGCCAGCAGTTTATCGAAGCGGGAGTTTGACAATGAGCAGTTCTTC
TRBJ2-7 - - TRBV27 CASSFRVYYEQYF TGTGCCAGCAGTTTCAGGGTTTACTACGAGCAGTACTTC
TRBJ1-3 TRBD1 - TRBV28 CASNPGTDYSGNTIYF TGTGCCAGCAACCCTGGGACAGATTACTCTGGAAACACCATATATTTT
TRBJ2-7 - - TRBV30 CAWTLKYEQYF TGTGCCTGGACTTTAAAATACGAGCAGTACTTC
TRBJ2-1 TRBD2 - TRBV4-1 CASSQMLAGGPNEQFF TGCGCCAGCAGCCAAATGCTAGCGGGAGGGCCGAATGAGCAGTTCTTC
TRBJ2-5 - - TRBV19 CASSIGGTLQETQYF TGTGCCAGTAGTATTGGCGGGACTTTACAAGAGACCCAGTACTTC
TRBJ1-5 TRBD1 once TRBV19 CASSQTGVWNQPQHF TGTGCCAGTAGTCAGACAGGGGTTTGGAATCAGCCCCAGCATTTT
TRBJ1-1 - - TRBV28 CASRPPEGNTEAFF TGTGCCAGCAGGCCGCCCGAGGGAAATACTGAAGCTTTCTTT
TRBJ2-1 - once TRBV19 CASTPPTSRARTYNEQFF TGTGCCAGTACCCCTCCGACGTCGAGGGCCAGAACCTACAATGAGCAGTTCTTC
TRBJ1-1 - once TRBV27 CASTIPGGTEAFF TGTGCCAGCACCATACCCGGAGGGACTGAAGCTTTCTTT
TRBJ2-3 TRBD2 once TRBV9 CASSSDSGALTDTQYF TGTGCCAGCAGTTCGGATAGCGGGGCCCTCACAGATACGCAGTATTTT